This TCR beta chain was sequenced in a study of T cell changes during pregnancy in multiple sclerosis. This clone was seen only once. Clones were sequenced by immunoSEQ multiplex PCR, and TCRdb holds only the in-frame ones, with some missing. Seen here are 55,000 or so clones, over 80% observed once, and the top ten hold approximately 0.6%. Per the germline V gene, CDR1 is SEHNR and CDR2 is FQNEAQ (reference sequence). The junction had 1 base not matched to a gene; V was cut back by 5 bases and J by 6 bases. This CDR3 is built from 14 residues. The clonotype was recovered from a female donor with multiple sclerosis, enrolled in a pregnancy study. The chain links TRBV7-9 to TRBJ2-1; 13 bases are shared with TRBD2. The sequencing here drew on CD4+ T cells from peripheral blood mononuclear cells, taken after pregnancy. DNA of the CDR3: TGTGCCAGCAGCCGACTAGCGGGGGGCAATGAGCAGTTCTTC. Its protein is CASSRLAGGNEQFF.